These 32 T cell receptor beta chains share one sample of origin, sequenced in a study of blood T cell repertoires in COVID-19. Profiled with immunoSEQ multiplex PCR; TCRdb holds only in-frame clones, not every one. The data show about 160,000 clones, around 84% seen once. Sequencing used peripheral blood. The receptors derive from a human donor with acute or convalescent COVID-19. The donor label of this sample is uncertain.

The chain combines TRBV7-2 with TRBJ1-1, with 7 positions matching TRBD1. V was pared by 3 bases and J by 1 base, with 5 bases of the junction left unmatched. The germline V gene encodes CDR1 SGHTA and CDR2 FQGNSA. The length of the CDR3 is 15 residues. The DNA for the CDR3 is TGTGCCAGCAGCTTCCGACAGGGTAGGAACACTGAAGCTTTCTTT. This gives the protein CASSFRQGRNTEAFF.

This chain uses TRBV7-2 with TRBJ1-3; the D gene is possibly TRBD1 (6 bases). Looked up from germline, CDR1 is SGHTA and CDR2 is FQGNSA. The length of the CDR3 is 19 residues. V was clipped by 2 bases and J by 0 bases, with 20 bases between them. The CDR3 spells CASSLMLYRGSISGNTIYF. CDR3 nucleotide sequence: TGTGCCAGCAGCTTAATGTTATATAGGGGGTCCATCTCTGGAAACACCATATATTTT. The variable domain in full, with the rest retrieved from reference TRBV7-2 and TRBJ1-3, is GAGVSQSPSNKVTEKGKDVELRCDPISGHTALYWYRQSLGQGLEFLIYFQGNSAPDKSGLPSDRFSAERTGGSVSTLTIQRTQQEDSAVYLCASSLMLYRGSISGNTIYFGEGSWLTVV.

This rearrangement joins TRBV19 to TRBJ1-5; D call uncertain. The CDR3 is made up of 15 amino acids. Germline CDR1 reads LNHDA; CDR2 reads SQIVND (reference sequence). The germline V and J ends were trimmed by 5 bases and 2 bases, with 13 bases remaining between them. Here the CDR3 DNA reads TGTGCCAGTAGTCCTTCTACCGCGGGCAATCAGCCCCAGCATTTT. The encoded protein is CASSPSTAGNQPQHF.

The rearrangement uses TRBV2 and TRBJ1-2, with D hard to call. The germline V and J ends were trimmed by 8 bases and 13 bases, with 14 bases remaining between them. The CDR3 runs to 10 residues. Germline V gene data show CDR1 as SNHLY and CDR2 as FYNNEI. The chain's CDR3 is CASGEAAGTF. The DNA for the CDR3 is TGTGCCAGCGGGGAGGCAGCCGGCACCTTC.

V and J are TRBV28 and TRBJ1-6, with TRBD1 matching over 9 bases. The CDR3 sequence is 15 residues long. The trim removed 1 base at V and 10 bases at J, leaving 5 bases unmatched. Germline V gene sequence: CDR1 MDHEN, CDR2 SYDVKM. The CDR3: CASSLFGQGTSPLHF. The DNA of the CDR3 is TGTGCCAGCAGTTTATTTGGACAGGGGACATCACCCCTCCACTTT.

The chain recombines TRBV6-1 with TRBJ2-5, with 7 bases fitting TRBD2. The CDR3 is 18 amino acids. Per germline, CDR1 MNHNS and CDR2 SASEGT. V dropped 1 base and J dropped 4; count of bases not matched to a gene: 15. CDR3 sequence reads: CASSEDGTKYSGRETQYF. CDR3 coding DNA: TGTGCCAGCAGTGAAGACGGGACTAAATACTCCGGTAGAGAGACCCAGTACTTC.

With regard to this clone: This specimen includes other DNA sequences encoding the same CDR3. The chain joins TRBV18 to TRBJ1-2; TRBD1 matches at 9 bases. Germline V gives CDR1 KGHSH, CDR2 LQKENI. V was pared by 3 bases and J by 0 bases, with 2 bases of the junction left unmatched. The CDR3 is 15 residues long. Here the CDR3 DNA reads TGTGCCAGCTCACCGGGACAGGGACCTAACTATGGCTACACCTTC. It codes for CASSPGQGPNYGYTF.

The chain carries TRBV5-1 and TRBJ1-3; D call uncertain. Germline CDR1 SGHRS, CDR2 YFSETQ. Trimming took 6 bases from V and 0 from J, leaving 13 bases between them. The CDR3 covers 15 residues. CDR3 sequence reads: CASTEGYGSGNTIYF. CDR3 DNA: TGCGCCAGCACCGAGGGTTACGGCTCTGGAAACACCATATATTTT.

The V gene is TRBV20-1, the J gene TRBJ2-3, with 7 bases aligning to TRBD1. The CDR3 contains 15 residues. Germline V gene sequence: CDR1 DFQATT, CDR2 SNEGSKA (reference sequence). J was trimmed by 4 bases and V by 3 bases; bases with no gene match: 10. The CDR3 sequence: CSASESQGLPDTQYF. CDR3 sequence (DNA): TGCAGTGCTAGTGAGTCACAGGGGTTGCCAGATACGCAGTATTTT.

The chain uses TRBV19 and TRBJ2-2, with D possibly matching TRBD1 (6 bases). V gave up 5 bases and J gave up 0 bases, with 13 bases separating them. Germline V gene lookup returns CDR1 LNHDA and CDR2 SQIVND (reference sequence). The CDR3 length is 16 residues. The CDR3 nucleotides read TGTGCCAGTAGTCGACCGACAGGACCGAACACCGGGGAGCTGTTTTTT. Its protein is CASSRPTGPNTGELFF.

The gene calls are TRBV9 and TRBJ2-2, with 9 bases fitting TRBD1. The germline V gene encodes CDR1 SGDLS and CDR2 YYNGEE. This CDR3 has 16 amino acids. Unmatched junction bases numbered 8, after V lost 3 bases and J lost 5 bases. The CDR3 DNA reads TGTGCCAGCAGCGCCCGACGGACAGGGGTAACCGGGGAGCTGTTTTTT. Translated, it gives CASSARRTGVTGELFF.

The chain has TRBV5-8 and TRBJ1-6; 9 bases fit TRBD1. In germline, CDR1 is SGHTS, CDR2 YDEGEE. V was clipped by 4 bases and J by 7 bases; unmatched bases: 6. The CDR3 is 15 amino acids. In DNA form, the CDR3 reads TGTGCCAGCAGCCCCGACAGGGGGTGGAATTCACCCCTCCACTTT. Translating gives CASSPDRGWNSPLHF.

A few counts support this clone. The V call is TRBV25-1, the J call TRBJ2-2; TRBD2 aligns across 9 bases. This CDR3 is built from 16 residues. Germline lookup yields CDR1 MGHDK and CDR2 SYGVNS. The ends lost 6 bases at V and 2 bases at J; junction bases unmatched: 7. The CDR3 DNA reads TGTGCCAGCAGCCACGGACTAGCGCCTAACACCGGGGAGCTGTTTTTT. Residues: CASSHGLAPNTGELFF.

The V gene is TRBV2, the J gene TRBJ1-5, with TRBD1 as a possible D gene (5 bases). The CDR3 extends over 15 amino acids. V was trimmed by 0 bases and J by 4 bases, leaving 10 bases between them. Germline V lookup: CDR1 SNHLY, CDR2 FYNNEI. The CDR3 reads CASSEALRGNQPQHF. The CDR3 region has the DNA TGTGCCAGCAGTGAAGCGCTAAGGGGAAATCAGCCCCAGCATTTT.

This chain connects TRBV6-2 or TRBV6-3 to TRBJ1-3; D is uncertain. Germline CDR1 is MNHEY and CDR2 is SVGEGT. V was pared by 4 bases and J by 2 bases, with 6 bases between. CDR3 length equals 13 residues. This CDR3 is CASSSGAGNTIYF. CDR3 nucleotides: TGTGCCAGCAGTTCCGGGGCTGGAAACACCATATATTTT.

V and J are TRBV2 and TRBJ2-6; D perhaps matches TRBD1 (6 bases). The V gene's germline CDR1 is SNHLY and CDR2 FYNNEI. The CDR3 has 17 residues. The ends were cut back, 7 bases at V and 0 bases at J, with 16 bases in the middle. DNA for the CDR3: TGTGCCAGCATAGAGACAGGCTGGAGCTCTGGGGCCAACGTCCTGACTTTC. Its protein is CASIETGWSSGANVLTF.

V is TRBV3-1 (or the pseudogene TRBV3-2) and J is TRBJ2-5, with a weak D call TRBD2 (6 bases). Trimming took 2 bases from V and 2 from J, leaving 9 bases between them. Germline V gives CDR1 LGHDT, CDR2 YNNKEL (reference sequence). This CDR3 contains 14 residues. CDR3 amino acids: CASSQTGTQETQYF. CDR3 in DNA: TGTGCCAGCAGCCAAACCGGGACTCAAGAGACCCAGTACTTC.

The chain is built from TRBV6-5 and TRBJ1-1; D gene unclear. The V gene's germline CDR1 is MNHEY and CDR2 SVGAGI. The CDR3 length is 13 residues. V lost 5 bases to trimming and J lost 0 bases, with 7 bases between them. The CDR3 is CASSRGMNTEAFF. CDR3 in DNA: TGTGCCAGCAGTCGCGGGATGAACACTGAAGCTTTCTTT.

The genes are TRBV19 and TRBJ1-6, with D possibly TRBD1 on 6 matching bases. Germline V gene sequence: CDR1 LNHDA, CDR2 SQIVND (reference sequence). V gave up 5 bases and J gave up 0 bases, with 11 bases separating them. The CDR3 has 16 amino acids. CDR3 in DNA: TGTGCCAGTAGTCGACAGGCTAGCTCCTATAATTCACCCCTCCACTTT. It translates to CASSRQASSYNSPLHF. The complete variable domain, with remaining parts taken from reference TRBV19 and TRBJ1-6, reads DGGITQSPKYLFRKEGQNVTLSCEQNLNHDAMYWYRQDPGQGLRLIYYSQIVNDFQKGDIAEGYSVSREKKESFPLTVTSAQKNPTAFYLCASSRQASSYNSPLHFGNGTRLTVT.

The chain combines TRBV2 with TRBJ2-3, with 11 bases matching TRBD2. The germline V gene has CDR1 SNHLY and CDR2 FYNNEI. The CDR3 runs 16 residues. V lost 2 bases, J lost 1 base, and 2 bases stayed unmatched. The CDR3 is CASSEILAGGTDTQYF. The CDR3 DNA follows: TGTGCCAGCAGTGAAATACTAGCGGGGGGCACAGATACGCAGTATTTT.

The chain has TRBV5-6 and TRBJ1-1, with D possibly matching TRBD1 (6 bases). The CDR3 loop spans 14 amino acids. Germline CDR1 reads SGHDT; CDR2 reads YYEEEE. V gave up 3 bases and J gave up 0 bases, with 9 bases separating them. The DNA for the CDR3 is TGTGCCAGCAGCTACCGACAGGTGAACACTGAAGCTTTCTTT. Amino acid sequence: CASSYRQVNTEAFF.

Only one count was recorded for this clone. The chain links TRBV5-1 to TRBJ2-1, with D possibly TRBD1 on 6 matching bases. The V end lost 2 bases, the J end lost 4 bases, and 19 bases lay between the germline ends. The germline V gene encodes CDR1 SGHRS and CDR2 YFSETQ. The length of the CDR3 is 17 residues. CDR3: CASSLLRDTETYNEQFF. For the CDR3, the DNA is TGCGCCAGCAGCTTACTCCGGGACACAGAAACTTACAATGAGCAGTTCTTC. Full variable domain (rest looked up from reference TRBV5-1 and TRBJ2-1): KAGVTQTPRYLIKTRGQQVTLSCSPISGHRSVSWYQQTPGQGLQFLFEYFSETQRNKGNFPGRFSGRQFSNSRSEMNVSTLELGDSALYLCASSLLRDTETYNEQFFGPGTRLTVL.

This chain's CDR3 is CASSLETPGQGSNEQFF. The CDR3 DNA is TGCGCCAGCAGCTTGGAAACTCCGGGACAGGGTAGCAATGAGCAGTTCTTC. The chain employs TRBV5-1 and TRBJ2-1, with 9 bases matching TRBD1. V gave up 0 bases and J gave up 6 bases; unmatched junction bases: 10. CDR1 and CDR2 (germline): SGHRS, YFSETQ. The CDR3 has 17 residues.

This clone appeared a single time. The chain employs TRBV29-1 and TRBJ1-4; TRBD1 agrees at 12 bases. V shed 4 bases, J shed 8 bases, and the junction held 11 bases outside the gene matches. From germline, CDR1 is SQVTM and CDR2 ANQGSEA. The CDR3 has 16 amino acids. This CDR3 is CSVAGGQGAFDEKLFF. For the CDR3, the DNA is TGCAGCGTTGCCGGGGGACAGGGGGCGTTCGACGAAAAACTGTTTTTT.

This chain joins TRBV29-1 and TRBJ1-2; 9 bases fit TRBD1. The CDR3 totals 14 residues. The V segment lost 4 bases and the J segment 2 bases; nucleotides outside the gene matches: 5. Per germline, CDR1 SQVTM and CDR2 ANQGSEA. CDR3 nucleotides: TGCAGCGTTGCACATACAGGGGGCAACTATGGCTACACCTTC. It specifies CSVAHTGGNYGYTF.

J is TRBJ1-5 and V is TRBV2, with TRBD1 matching 8 bases. The CDR3 loop spans 16 amino acids. J gave up 5 bases and V 6 bases, and 12 bases lay outside the gene matches. Germline V gene data show CDR1 as SNHLY and CDR2 as FYNNEI. This chain's CDR3 is CASSPPGQGGDQPQHF. CDR3 sequence (DNA): TGTGCCAGCAGCCCCCCCGGACAGGGAGGAGATCAGCCCCAGCATTTT.

The chain has TRBV18 and TRBJ1-3; D is unclear. The CDR3 totals 15 residues. Germline loops: CDR1 KGHSH, CDR2 LQKENI. Trimming stripped 3 bases from V and 4 bases from J, with 13 bases between. CDR3 protein: CASSPGFSPGNTIYF. CDR3 sequence (DNA): TGTGCCAGCTCACCGGGCTTTTCCCCCGGAAACACCATATATTTT.

The chain joins TRBV7-2 to TRBJ2-6; 7 nucleotides agree with TRBD1. With 5 bases clipped from V and 0 bases from J, the junction kept 13 bases outside the gene matches. CDR1 and CDR2 (germline): SGHTA, FQGNSA. The CDR3 is 19 residues long. The CDR3 region has the DNA TGTGCCAGCAGCATCAGCCGAGGGACAGTGAGCTCTGGGGCCAACGTCCTGACTTTC. Translating gives CASSISRGTVSSGANVLTF.

V is TRBV9 and J is TRBJ2-1; 11 bases line up with TRBD2. The germline V gene encodes CDR1 SGDLS and CDR2 YYNGEE. V was clipped by 0 bases and J by 4 bases; unmatched bases: 0. The CDR3 loop spans 15 amino acids. Here the CDR3 reads CASSVASGGYNEQFF. The CDR3 nucleotides read TGTGCCAGCAGCGTAGCTAGCGGGGGGTACAATGAGCAGTTCTTC.

The chain employs TRBV4-2 and TRBJ1-2; 9 bases are a match to TRBD1. Unmatched junction bases numbered 12, after V lost 3 bases and J lost 4 bases. Germline V gene data show CDR1 as LGHNA and CDR2 as YNFKEQ. The CDR3 runs to 17 residues. The chain's CDR3 is CASSHSTGGALAYGYTF. The CDR3 DNA reads as TGTGCCAGCAGCCACTCGACAGGGGGGGCGCTTGCCTATGGCTACACCTTC.

This clone appeared a few times. The chain joins TRBV4-1 to TRBJ2-7; 9 bases line up with TRBD1. Unmatched junction bases numbered 8, after V lost 4 bases and J lost 1 base. The CDR3 is 16 residues long. Germline lookup yields CDR1 MGHRA and CDR2 YSYEKL. The CDR3 region is CASSLRGQGISYEQYF. DNA for the CDR3: TGCGCCAGCAGCCTCCGGGGACAGGGAATTTCCTACGAGCAGTACTTC.

The chain has TRBV5-1 and TRBJ2-4, with 8 bases fitting TRBD2. Germline V gives CDR1 SGHRS, CDR2 YFSETQ. The CDR3 runs to 15 residues. The J segment lost 6 bases and the V segment lost 0 bases, leaving 5 bases of the junction unmatched. CDR3 residues: CASSLDGSGGNIQYF. The CDR3 nucleotides read TGCGCCAGCAGCTTGGATGGGAGCGGGGGAAACATTCAGTACTTC.